Following are 19 T cell receptor beta chains from one sample sequenced in a study of blood T cell repertoires in COVID-19. Sequenced by immunoSEQ multiplex PCR; TCRdb stores in-frame clones only, minus some. The sample lists about 100,000 clones, about 87% occurring once. Sequencing input: peripheral blood. These receptors were collected from an elderly man with acute or convalescent COVID-19.

The chain recombines TRBV6-1 with TRBJ1-5, with unresolved D. The CDR3 contains 12 residues. Germline V lookup: CDR1 MNHNS, CDR2 SASEGT. V was trimmed by 3 bases and J by 9 bases, leaving 9 bases between them. The CDR3 is CASSDLGGPQHF. The CDR3 nucleotides are TGTGCCAGCAGTGATTTAGGAGGGCCCCAGCATTTT.

The rearrangement joins TRBV6-5 to TRBJ1-4, with TRBD1 matching 9 bases. V shed 8 bases, J shed 8 bases, and the junction held 12 bases outside the gene matches. This CDR3 spans 15 amino acids. The germline V gene has CDR1 MNHEY and CDR2 SVGAGI. The CDR3 protein is CASLIGTGPREKLFF. The CDR3 DNA is TGTGCCAGCCTGATCGGGACAGGGCCGCGCGAAAAACTGTTTTTT.

The V and J genes are TRBV4-1 and TRBJ1-5, with 8 nucleotides matching TRBD1. V gave up 4 bases and J gave up 11 bases; unmatched junction bases: 10. The germline gives CDR1 MGHRA, CDR2 YSYEKL. The CDR3 is made up of 14 amino acids. CDR3 nucleotides: TGCGCCAGCAGCCGGGGACAGGACGGCCAGGCCCAGCATTTT. Protein sequence: CASSRGQDGQAQHF.

This sequence joins TRBV3-1 (or the pseudogene TRBV3-2) and TRBJ1-3, with 7 positions matching TRBD1. The CDR3 is 16 amino acids. Germline CDR1 and CDR2: LGHDT and YNNKEL (reference sequence). Unmatched junction bases numbered 5, after V lost 1 base and J lost 2 bases. Here the CDR3 reads CASSQAPGGAGNTIYF. The CDR3 DNA reads as TGTGCCAGCAGCCAAGCCCCAGGGGGTGCTGGAAACACCATATATTTT.

The chain links TRBV11-2 to TRBJ1-1; D is unclear. Deletions cut 5 bases from V and 0 bases from J, with 7 bases between. Per germline, CDR1 SGHAT and CDR2 FQNNGV. The CDR3 covers 13 residues. The CDR3 DNA reads as TGTGCCAGCAGCGTAACAGTGAACACTGAAGCTTTCTTT. Its translation: CASSVTVNTEAFF.

V and J are TRBV30 and TRBJ2-1, with 8 bases that match TRBD2. The CDR3 runs 18 residues. The ends lost 4 bases at V and 1 base at J; junction bases unmatched: 15. Germline V gene sequence: CDR1 GTSNPN, CDR2 SVGIG (reference sequence). The CDR3, as DNA: TGTGCCTGGACCCCTTACCCCCCACGGGAGGGATCCTACAATGAGCAGTTCTTC. Encoded protein: CAWTPYPPREGSYNEQFF.

V and J are TRBV6-5 and TRBJ1-6; 7 bases map to TRBD1. Looked up from germline, CDR1 is MNHEY and CDR2 is SVGAGI. J was trimmed by 3 bases and V by 8 bases; bases with no gene match: 1. There are 13 residues in the CDR3. CDR3 in amino acids: CASGDSYNSPLHF. CDR3 DNA sequence: TGTGCCAGCGGGGACAGCTATAATTCACCCCTCCACTTT.

This clone has a handful of counts. The chain carries TRBV28 and TRBJ2-7; TRBD2 matches at 9 bases. V trimming: 6 bases; J trimming: 3 bases; junction bases outside the gene matches: 9. The CDR3 is made up of 15 amino acids. Germline CDR1 reads MDHEN; CDR2 reads SYDVKM. The CDR3 region is CASRPSGTLFYEQYF. CDR3 in DNA: TGTGCCAGCAGACCTAGCGGGACCCTATTCTACGAGCAGTACTTC.

This clone came up once. The chain couples TRBV25-1 to TRBJ1-2, with TRBD1 matching over 8 bases. Germline V gene lookup returns CDR1 MGHDK and CDR2 SYGVNS. The CDR3 is 14 amino acids. V gave up 3 bases and J gave up 4 bases; unmatched junction bases: 4. Here the CDR3 DNA reads TGTGCCAGCAGTGAGACAGGGGTTCGCTATGGCTACACCTTC. Its translation: CASSETGVRYGYTF.

The chain recombines TRBV5-4 with TRBJ1-1; 9 nucleotides match TRBD1. The CDR3 length is 15 residues. Losses at the gene ends were 4 bases for V and 1 base for J; bases not matched to a gene: 5. Germline loops: CDR1 SGHNT, CDR2 YYREEE (reference sequence). As DNA, the CDR3 is TGTGCCAGCAGCCTTCCGGGACAGGGGAACACTGAAGCTTTCTTT. This translates into CASSLPGQGNTEAFF.

Written as DNA, the CDR3 is TGTGCCAGCATGGGCCGGTGGGGGGGTGAACGCCAGCCCCAGCATTTT. It is translated as CASMGRWGGERQPQHF. The rearrangement uses TRBV6-6 and TRBJ1-5; maybe TRBD1 (5 bases). The V end was cut by 7 bases, the J end by 7 bases, with 23 bases between. The CDR3 loop spans 16 amino acids. Germline V CDR1 and CDR2: MNHNY, SVGAGI (reference sequence).

V gene TRBV18 combines with J gene TRBJ1-5; D gene unclear. With 2 bases removed from V and 3 bases from J, the gap between germline ends came to 5 bases. The CDR3 runs 13 residues. In germline, CDR1 is KGHSH, CDR2 LQKENI. CDR3 in amino acids: CASSPENNQPQHF. The DNA of the CDR3 is TGTGCCAGCTCACCAGAGAACAATCAGCCCCAGCATTTT.

This clone showed up just once. The chain joins TRBV6-1 to TRBJ1-2, with a possible D match to TRBD1 (5 bases). The CDR3 totals 15 residues. V lost 1 base to trimming and J lost 4 bases, with 13 bases between them. Germline assignment: CDR1 MNHNS and CDR2 SASEGT. The CDR3 loop is CASSEVGGMSYGYTF. The CDR3 nucleotides read TGTGCCAGCAGTGAAGTTGGGGGGATGAGCTATGGCTACACCTTC.

This clone appeared a single time. The J gene is TRBJ1-3, the V gene TRBV29-1, with TRBD1 identical over 9 bases. Germline V gene lookup returns CDR1 SQVTM and CDR2 ANQGSEA. The junction had 7 bases not matched to a gene; V was cut back by 6 bases and J by 4 bases. The CDR3 length is 14 residues. The CDR3 loop is CSVVGTGTGNTIYF. CDR3 nucleotide sequence: TGCAGCGTGGTCGGGACAGGGACAGGAAACACCATATATTTT.

The chain has TRBV6-5 and TRBJ1-2; D perhaps matches TRBD1 (5 bases). Germline CDR1 reads MNHEY; CDR2 reads SVGAGI. The CDR3 runs 15 residues. The germline V and J ends were trimmed by 6 bases and 0 bases, with 14 bases remaining between them. As DNA, the CDR3 is TGTGCCAGCAGCTCGACGACAGCCGCTAACTATGGCTACACCTTC. Its translation is CASSSTTAANYGYTF.

The V call is TRBV6-6, the J call TRBJ1-4; no firm D call. CDR1 is MNHNY, CDR2 SVGAGI, per germline (reference sequence). Trimming cost V 2 bases and J 8 bases, with 15 bases left between them. The CDR3 loop spans 15 amino acids. The CDR3 spells CASSYREQQREKLFF. Here the CDR3 DNA reads TGTGCCAGCAGTTACCGGGAGCAGCAGAGGGAAAAACTGTTTTTT.

The J gene is TRBJ2-3, the V gene TRBV10-1; tentative D call: TRBD1 (6 bases). This CDR3 has 14 amino acids. Trimming removed 2 bases from V and 5 bases from J, with 11 bases in between. Germline CDR1 is WNHNN and CDR2 is SYGVQD (reference sequence). For the CDR3, the DNA is TGCGCCAGCAGTGAGACAGGGAGTCGAGATACGCAGTATTTT. Its translation is CASSETGSRDTQYF.

The chain couples TRBV19 to TRBJ1-1; TRBD1 matches 9 bases. Losses at the gene ends were 3 bases for V and 10 bases for J; bases not matched to a gene: 3. This CDR3 has 12 amino acids. Germline CDR1 LNHDA, CDR2 SQIVND (reference sequence). Written as DNA, the CDR3 is TGTGCCAGTAGTATCGACAGGGGGGGAGCTTTCTTT. This sequence encodes CASSIDRGGAFF.

The chain is built from TRBV7-3 and TRBJ1-1; D remains unclear. V was cut by 2 bases and J by 3 bases, with 7 bases left in between. This CDR3 is 13 amino acids long. Germline values: CDR1 SGHTA, CDR2 FQGTGA. The CDR3 DNA is TGTGCCAGCAGCTTACAGGTGGACACTGAAGCTTTCTTT. This codes for CASSLQVDTEAFF.